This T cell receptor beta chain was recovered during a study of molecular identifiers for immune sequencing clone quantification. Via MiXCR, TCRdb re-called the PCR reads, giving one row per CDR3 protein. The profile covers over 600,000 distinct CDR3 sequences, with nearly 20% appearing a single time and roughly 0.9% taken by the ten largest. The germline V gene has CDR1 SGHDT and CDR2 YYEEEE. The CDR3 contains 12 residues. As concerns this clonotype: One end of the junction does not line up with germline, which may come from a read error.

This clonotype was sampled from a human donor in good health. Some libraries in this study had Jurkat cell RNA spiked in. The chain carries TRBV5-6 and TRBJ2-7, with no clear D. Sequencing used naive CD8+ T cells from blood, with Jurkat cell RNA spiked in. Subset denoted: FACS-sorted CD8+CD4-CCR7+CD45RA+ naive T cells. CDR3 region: CASSLVGYEQHF. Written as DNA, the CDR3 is TGTGCCAGCAGCTTGGTAGGCTACGAGCAGCACTTC.